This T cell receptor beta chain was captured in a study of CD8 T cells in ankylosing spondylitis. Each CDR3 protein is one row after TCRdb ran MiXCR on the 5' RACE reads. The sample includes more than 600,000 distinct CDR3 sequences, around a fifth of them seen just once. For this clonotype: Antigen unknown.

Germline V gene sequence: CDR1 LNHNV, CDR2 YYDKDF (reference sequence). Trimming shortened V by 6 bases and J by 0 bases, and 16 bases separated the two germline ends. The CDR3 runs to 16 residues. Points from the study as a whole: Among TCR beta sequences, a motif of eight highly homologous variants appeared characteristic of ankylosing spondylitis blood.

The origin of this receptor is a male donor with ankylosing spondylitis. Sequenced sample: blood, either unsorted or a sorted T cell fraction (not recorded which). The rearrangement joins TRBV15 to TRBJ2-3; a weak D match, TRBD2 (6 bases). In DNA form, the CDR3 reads TGTGCCACCAGACACGGGTTGGCGGGGAGCACAGATACGCAGTATTTT. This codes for CATRHGLAGSTDTQYF.